One and the same sample provided the 24 T cell receptor beta chains below, sequenced in a study of cytomegalovirus exposure and HLA in healthy donors. Primers included in the PCR were 60 Vbeta and 13 Jbeta primers. Using immunoSEQ multiplex PCR, the repertoire was profiled, and TCRdb retains in-frame clones only, with some absent. The sample consists of 180,000 or so clones, around 77% of them appearing once. Sequencing input: PBMCs. The receptor set was obtained from a female donor in good health and CMV-seronegative.

V is TRBV19 and J is TRBJ1-2, with 8 bases aligning to TRBD1. J was trimmed by 4 bases and V by 8 bases; bases with no gene match: 9. The CDR3 totals 14 residues. CDR1 and CDR2 from the germline V gene are LNHDA and SQIVND (reference sequence). The CDR3 DNA follows: TGTGCCAGTCGTCCAGGGGGCATCAGCTATGGCTACACCTTC. It specifies CASRPGGISYGYTF.

The chain couples TRBV5-1 to TRBJ2-1; D is perhaps TRBD2 (5 bases). Trimming took 0 bases from V and 4 from J, leaving 11 bases between them. CDR3 size: 15 residues. Germline-derived CDR1 and CDR2 are SGHRS and YFSETQ. The CDR3 DNA is TGCGCCAGCAGCTTGGGAAGCGGAGGTTACAATGAGCAGTTCTTC. Residues: CASSLGSGGYNEQFF. Variable domain in full (rest from reference TRBV5-1 and TRBJ2-1): KAGVTQTPRYLIKTRGQQVTLSCSPISGHRSVSWYQQTPGQGLQFLFEYFSETQRNKGNFPGRFSGRQFSNSRSEMNVSTLELGDSALYLCASSLGSGGYNEQFFGPGTRLTVL.

The chain recombines TRBV5-1 with TRBJ2-7; perhaps TRBD1 as D (5 bases). V shed 0 bases and J shed 2 bases, with 12 bases lying between them. CDR1 SGHRS and CDR2 YFSETQ come from the germline V gene. The length of the CDR3 is 15 residues. The CDR3: CASSLGSGLAYEQYF. The CDR3 DNA reads as TGCGCCAGCAGCTTGGGGTCAGGGCTAGCCTACGAGCAGTACTTC.

This chain joins TRBV19 and TRBJ2-3; 10 bases are shared with TRBD2. Looked up from germline, CDR1 is LNHDA and CDR2 is SQIVND (reference sequence). This CDR3 has 20 amino acids. The ends lost 3 bases at V and 2 bases at J; junction bases unmatched: 17. The CDR3 protein is CASSIYIPSGSQEDTDTQYF. The CDR3 region has the DNA TGTGCCAGTAGTATCTACATTCCTAGCGGGAGTCAGGAAGACACAGATACGCAGTATTTT. The variable domain in full, completed from reference TRBV19 and TRBJ2-3, reads DGGITQSPKYLFRKEGQNVTLSCEQNLNHDAMYWYRQDPGQGLRLIYYSQIVNDFQKGDIAEGYSVSREKKESFPLTVTSAQKNPTAFYLCASSIYIPSGSQEDTDTQYFGPGTRLTVL.

V and J are TRBV7-2 and TRBJ2-5, with TRBD1 identical over 7 bases. Gene TRBJ2-7 matches the end of the DNA better, so the J call may be wrong. This CDR3 is 14 amino acids long. Looked up from germline, CDR1 is SGHTA and CDR2 is FQGNSA. For the CDR3, the DNA is TGTGCCAGCAGCTTAGGAGGGACAGCCTACGAGCAGTACTTC. Its translation: CASSLGGTAYEQYF.

The chain has TRBV19 and TRBJ2-1, with 11 bases aligning to TRBD2. Germline CDR1 LNHDA, CDR2 SQIVND (reference sequence). CDR3 length equals 18 residues. J was trimmed by 0 bases and V by 2 bases; bases with no gene match: 6. CDR3 sequence: CASSIRLAGPSSYNEQFF. The CDR3 DNA sequence: TGTGCCAGTAGTATAAGACTAGCGGGGCCTAGCTCCTACAATGAGCAGTTCTTC. The full variable domain, completed using reference TRBV19 and TRBJ2-1, is DGGITQSPKYLFRKEGQNVTLSCEQNLNHDAMYWYRQDPGQGLRLIYYSQIVNDFQKGDIAEGYSVSREKKESFPLTVTSAQKNPTAFYLCASSIRLAGPSSYNEQFFGPGTRLTVL.

Only one count was recorded for this clone. The chain is built from TRBV5-4 and TRBJ1-4, with 8 bases aligning to TRBD1. The germline V gene has CDR1 SGHNT and CDR2 YYREEE (reference sequence). This CDR3 is built from 16 residues. The V segment lost 3 bases and the J segment 7 bases; nucleotides outside the gene matches: 11. DNA for the CDR3: TGTGCCAGCAGCTCAACCCCGACAGGGGATGGTGAAAAACTGTTTTTT. Its translation: CASSSTPTGDGEKLFF.

The chain has TRBV10-3 and TRBJ2-1; 11 bases agree with TRBD2. Germline loops: CDR1 ENHRY, CDR2 SYGVKD. The CDR3 loop spans 15 amino acids. The V gene end was trimmed by 4 bases and the J gene end by 8 bases; junction bases not matched to a gene: 7. CDR3 in DNA: TGTGCCATCAGTGGAGGGCTAGCGGGAGGCGATGAGCAGTTCTTC. Translated, it gives CAISGGLAGGDEQFF.

This chain connects TRBV5-6 to TRBJ1-2; D might be TRBD1 (6 bases). The germline V and J ends were trimmed by 3 bases and 7 bases, with 19 bases remaining between them. In germline, CDR1 is SGHDT, CDR2 YYEEEE. The CDR3 sequence is 15 residues long. The CDR3, as DNA: TGTGCCAGCAGCTCGGACAGCCAATTCATCTGTGGCTACACCTTC. Amino acids: CASSSDSQFICGYTF.

This clone was counted a single time. V gene TRBV11-2 combines with J gene TRBJ2-7; 7 nucleotides agree with TRBD2. This CDR3 contains 13 residues. Germline V CDR1 and CDR2: SGHAT, FQNNGV. With V trimmed by 3 bases and J by 5 bases, 4 bases remained unmatched. CDR3 sequence (DNA): TGTGCCAGCAGCTTCGGGGGGTTGGACGAGCAGTACTTC. This encodes CASSFGGLDEQYF. Filled out from reference TRBV11-2 and TRBJ2-7, the complete variable domain reads EAGVAQSPRYKIIEKRQSVAFWCNPISGHATLYWYQQILGQGPKLLIQFQNNGVVDDSQLPKDRFSAERLKGVDSTLKIQPAKLEDSAVYLCASSFGGLDEQYFGPGTRLTVT.

This clone was counted a single time. The V and J genes are TRBV28 and TRBJ2-4; the match to TRBD2 covers 11 bases. This CDR3 has 15 residues. Germline V gene lookup returns CDR1 MDHEN and CDR2 SYDVKM. J was trimmed by 1 base and V by 6 bases; bases with no gene match: 2. The CDR3: CASSPSGGAKNIQYF. The DNA of the CDR3 is TGTGCCAGCAGCCCTAGCGGGGGGGCCAAAAACATTCAGTACTTC.

CDR3 amino acids: CASSEAGLLTETQYF. The CDR3 DNA follows: TGTGCCAGCAGTGAAGCGGGACTCCTTACGGAGACCCAGTACTTC. The chain carries TRBV6-1 and TRBJ2-5, with D tentatively TRBD2 (6 bases). Germline loops: CDR1 MNHNS, CDR2 SASEGT. CDR3 length equals 15 residues. The V end was cut by 0 bases, the J end by 5 bases, with 13 bases between.

The chain joins TRBV5-1 to TRBJ2-7; 10 bases match TRBD2. CDR3 length: 15 residues. The germline CDR1 and CDR2 sequences are SGHRS and YFSETQ. Trimming at V came to 4 bases and at J to 3 bases, leaving 7 bases not matched to a gene. CDR3 amino acids: CASSPGTSAIYEQYF. The CDR3 DNA is TGCGCCAGCAGCCCCGGGACTAGCGCGATCTACGAGCAGTACTTC.

This clone has a handful of counts. This chain links TRBV7-9 with TRBJ2-1, with a possible D match to TRBD2 (6 bases). The CDR3 is 12 amino acids. Trimming left V 5 bases short and J 7 bases short, with 9 bases between. CDR1 is SEHNR and CDR2 is FQNEAQ in the germline V gene (reference sequence). The CDR3 DNA reads TGTGCCAGCAGCCCAGGACTAAATGAGCAGTTCTTC. As protein: CASSPGLNEQFF.

Here the CDR3 DNA reads TGCGCCAGCAGCTTGTCGTGGCCAGATTCTCGTTTACACTACGAGCAGTACTTC. It is translated as CASSLSWPDSRLHYEQYF. J is TRBJ2-7 and V is TRBV5-1; unclear D gene. The germline V gene has CDR1 SGHRS and CDR2 YFSETQ. The CDR3 totals 18 residues. V was clipped by 1 base and J by 3 bases, with 23 bases between them.

A single count supports this clone. The chain combines TRBV5-3 with TRBJ2-3; the match to TRBD2 covers 8 bases. TRBV5-3 is known as an ORF, though its function is uncertain. The V and J ends lost 5 bases and 1 base, in that order; junction bases with no gene match: 6. The CDR3 sequence is 15 residues long. The CDR3 loop is CARRPPTSGTDTQYF. The CDR3 DNA sequence: TGTGCCAGAAGACCCCCGACTAGCGGCACAGATACGCAGTATTTT.

The genes are TRBV7-7 and TRBJ2-5; the D is unclear. There are 14 residues in the CDR3. Germline V gives CDR1 SSHAT, CDR2 FNYEAQ (reference sequence). Trimming left V 1 base short and J 0 bases short, with 6 bases between. Here the CDR3 reads CASSLGQNQETQYF. The DNA for the CDR3 is TGTGCCAGCAGCTTAGGTCAGAACCAAGAGACCCAGTACTTC.

The gene calls are TRBV2 and TRBJ2-2, with a possible D match to TRBD1 (6 bases). Trimming pared 6 bases from V and 7 bases from J, leaving 15 bases between. There are 14 residues in the CDR3. Germline V gene data show CDR1 as SNHLY and CDR2 as FYNNEI. CDR3 in amino acids: CASSPDRSVGELFF. The CDR3 DNA follows: TGTGCCAGCAGCCCCGACAGGTCGGTCGGGGAGCTGTTTTTT.

The V call is TRBV28, the J call TRBJ1-4; D is possibly TRBD1 (5 bases). The CDR3 loop spans 16 amino acids. Trimming left V 5 bases short and J 3 bases short, with 16 bases between. The germline CDR1 and CDR2 sequences are MDHEN and SYDVKM. The CDR3 nucleotides read TGTGCCAGCAGTCCCCGACAGCCGGGCGCTAATGAAAAACTGTTTTTT. Its translation: CASSPRQPGANEKLFF.

The J gene is TRBJ1-5, the V gene TRBV19; 7 bases align to TRBD1. The germline V gene encodes CDR1 LNHDA and CDR2 SQIVND (reference sequence). V was pared by 4 bases and J by 5 bases, with 20 bases of the junction left unmatched. The CDR3 consists of 19 residues. The CDR3 nucleotides read TGTGCCAGTAGTACCCTGGGGGACAGAGAGAGAGTTAGGGATCAGCCCCAGCATTTT. This translates into CASSTLGDRERVRDQPQHF.

The chain recombines TRBV5-6 with TRBJ2-3; TRBD1 aligns across 7 bases. Trimming removed 2 bases from V and 2 bases from J; junction bases left unmatched: 5. The germline V gene has CDR1 SGHDT and CDR2 YYEEEE. CDR3 length equals 15 residues. The CDR3 sequence: CASSFLGTATDTQYF. The CDR3 nucleotides are TGTGCCAGCAGCTTTCTCGGGACAGCCACAGATACGCAGTATTTT.

Only a few counts were recorded for this clone. CDR3 coding DNA: TGTGCCAGCAGCTTAGGGGACAGGGGCTACGAGCAGTACTTC. It codes for CASSLGDRGYEQYF. This chain connects TRBV11-2 to TRBJ2-5, with 10 bases that match TRBD1. Judging by the DNA end, TRBJ2-7 fits better; the J call may be wrong. The CDR3 has 14 residues. CDR1 is SGHAT and CDR2 is FQNNGV in the germline V gene.

This clone turned up a few times. This rearrangement joins TRBV7-3 to TRBJ2-7; TRBD1 might be the D (5 bases). Trimming cost V 4 bases and J 2 bases, with 9 bases left between them. Germline assignment: CDR1 SGHTA and CDR2 FQGTGA. The CDR3 runs to 13 residues. In DNA form, the CDR3 reads TGTGCCAGCAGCTCAGGACAAACCTACGAGCAGTACTTC. This translates into CASSSGQTYEQYF.

This clone was counted a few times. V usage is TRBV28 and J usage is TRBJ2-1; a possible D gene is TRBD2 (5 bases). The ends were cut back, 6 bases at V and 4 bases at J, with 13 bases in the middle. Germline values: CDR1 MDHEN, CDR2 SYDVKM. This CDR3 spans 14 amino acids. The CDR3 protein is CASRAEWEYNEQFF. In DNA form, the CDR3 reads TGTGCCAGCAGAGCAGAGTGGGAGTACAATGAGCAGTTCTTC. The complete variable domain, with remaining parts taken from reference TRBV28 and TRBJ2-1, reads DVKVTQSSRYLVKRTGEKVFLECVQDMDHENMFWYRQDPGLGLRLIYFSYDVKMKEKGDIPEGYSVSREKKERFSLILESASTNQTSMYLCASRAEWEYNEQFFGPGTRLTVL.